Listed here are 18 T cell receptor beta chains from one sample, sequenced in a study of blood T cell repertoires in COVID-19. Profiled with immunoSEQ multiplex PCR; TCRdb holds only in-frame clones, not every one. The sample lists 300,000 to 350,000 clones, about nine tenths occurring once. Sample: PBMCs or T cells enriched from blood (not recorded which). These TCRs come from a woman aged 18 to 35 who had recovered from COVID-19.

J is TRBJ2-7 and V is TRBV28; D is ambiguous. V was trimmed by 4 bases and J by 3 bases, leaving 7 bases between them. This CDR3 spans 12 amino acids. Germline V lookup: CDR1 MDHEN, CDR2 SYDVKM. CDR3 DNA sequence: TGTGCCAGCAGTTCAGTCCTCTACGAGCAGTACTTC. Translation: CASSSVLYEQYF.

The chain links TRBV6-5 to TRBJ1-2; weak D call: TRBD1 (5 bases). Deletions cut 6 bases from V and 6 bases from J, with 17 bases between. Germline V gene sequence: CDR1 MNHEY, CDR2 SVGAGI. The CDR3 spans 14 residues. The CDR3 DNA is TGTGCCAGCAGCCGGGGGACGGGGGTGGATGGCTACACCTTC. Translated, it gives CASSRGTGVDGYTF.

The V gene is TRBV12-5, the J gene TRBJ2-7; no firm D call. Germline CDR1 reads LGHNT; CDR2 reads FRNRAP. This CDR3 contains 12 residues. The V end lost 2 bases, the J end lost 3 bases, and 5 bases lay between the germline ends. The CDR3 nucleotides read TGTGCTAGTGGTTTGCCCTTCTACGAGCAGTACTTC. Amino acid sequence: CASGLPFYEQYF.

The chain links TRBV11-3 to TRBJ2-1; unclear D gene. CDR3 length: 13 residues. Germline V gene lookup returns CDR1 SGHNT and CDR2 YENEEA. Trimming took off 6 bases at V and 5 bases at J, with 11 bases between the two ends. The CDR3 DNA reads as TGTGCCAGCAGTAACCAGAATCACAATGAGCAGTTCTTC. Its protein product is CASSNQNHNEQFF.

The chain recombines TRBV28 with TRBJ2-5; D is perhaps TRBD1 (5 bases). The germline gives CDR1 MDHEN, CDR2 SYDVKM. With 6 bases removed from V and 5 bases from J, the gap between germline ends came to 7 bases. This CDR3 region has 11 residues. The CDR3 loop reads CASSRQETQYF. CDR3 nucleotides: TGTGCCAGCAGCAGACAGGAGACCCAGTACTTC. The full variable domain, in which reference TRBV28 and TRBJ2-5 provide the parts outside the CDR3, is DVKVTQSSRYLVKRTGEKVFLECVQDMDHENMFWYRQDPGLGLRLIYFSYDVKMKEKGDIPEGYSVSREKKERFSLILESASTNQTSMYLCASSRQETQYFGPGTRLLVL.

This rearrangement joins TRBV6-5 to TRBJ2-7; 14 bases are shared with TRBD2. Trimming removed 6 bases from V and 6 bases from J; junction bases left unmatched: 4. The V gene's germline CDR1 is MNHEY and CDR2 SVGAGI. The CDR3 has 14 amino acids. The CDR3: CASRAGTSGGEQYF. CDR3 DNA: TGTGCCAGCAGAGCCGGGACTAGCGGGGGCGAGCAGTACTTC.

The chain has TRBV28 and TRBJ1-2, with TRBD1 identical over 9 bases. This CDR3 spans 14 amino acids. V dropped 3 bases and J dropped 7; count of bases not matched to a gene: 6. The germline gives CDR1 MDHEN, CDR2 SYDVKM. Here the CDR3 DNA reads TGTGCCAGCAGTTTGGGGGACAGGGCCTCTGGCTACACCTTC. This translates into CASSLGDRASGYTF.

V and J are TRBV13 and TRBJ1-3; no firm D call. V was shortened by 1 base and J by 11 bases, with 9 bases between the two germline ends. CDR1 and CDR2 (germline): PRHDT, FYEKMQ (reference sequence). The CDR3 loop spans 12 amino acids. The CDR3 is CASSLDRASIYF. As DNA, the CDR3 is TGTGCCAGCAGCTTAGACCGAGCCTCCATATATTTT.

This clone was recorded a few times. The CDR3 ends on some other residue instead of the conserved phenylalanine or tryptophan, so this is likely a read error. The DNA is omitted, as the CDR3 cannot be located on it reliably, and the CDR3 follows TCRdb's listing. This chain connects TRBV30 to TRBJ1-1. Germline loops: CDR1 GTSNPN, CDR2 SVGIG (reference sequence). Counting both end residues, the CDR3 totals 15 amino acids. This CDR3 is CAWSGSPAGVGPQSS.

This clone was found a few times. The chain has TRBV27 and TRBJ1-2; the D is unclear. Germline values: CDR1 MNHEY, CDR2 SMNVEV (reference sequence). Trimming pared 5 bases from V and 4 bases from J, leaving 11 bases between. The CDR3 loop spans 13 amino acids. The CDR3 DNA reads as TGTGCCAGCAGTATCCTCGGAGGCTATGGCTACACCTTC. It translates to CASSILGGYGYTF.

The gene calls are TRBV7-9 and TRBJ2-1, with D possibly matching TRBD1 (6 bases). CDR3 length: 16 residues. Germline CDR1 is SEHNR and CDR2 is FQNEAQ (reference sequence). V was trimmed by 6 bases and J by 2 bases, leaving 17 bases between them. The CDR3 loop is CASRPLSGDTYNEQFF. The CDR3 nucleotides are TGTGCCAGCAGGCCGTTATCAGGGGACACCTACAATGAGCAGTTCTTC.

This chain joins TRBV5-6 and TRBJ2-3; 12 bases match TRBD2. Germline CDR1 reads SGHDT; CDR2 reads YYEEEE. The J segment lost 4 bases and the V segment lost 4 bases, leaving 7 bases of the junction unmatched. The CDR3 loop spans 16 amino acids. CDR3 sequence reads: CASSLSTSGSADTQYF. The CDR3 region has the DNA TGTGCCAGCAGCCTGTCGACTAGCGGGAGTGCAGATACGCAGTATTTT.

The rearrangement joins TRBV2 to TRBJ1-5, with D hard to call. V was clipped by 4 bases and J by 0 bases, with 10 bases between them. Germline CDR1 is SNHLY and CDR2 is FYNNEI. This CDR3 is 15 amino acids long. The CDR3 loop is CASSGVRYSNQPQHF. CDR3 in DNA: TGTGCCAGCAGTGGAGTACGGTATAGCAATCAGCCCCAGCATTTT. Full variable domain (remainder filled in from reference TRBV2 and TRBJ1-5): EPEVTQTPSHQVTQMGQEVILRCVPISNHLYFYWYRQILGQKVEFLVSFYNNEISEKSEIFDDQFSVERPDGSNFTLKIRSTKLEDSAMYFCASSGVRYSNQPQHFGDGTRLSIL.

The CDR3 sequence: CASSQYDSLSTGVGYEQYF. The CDR3 nucleotides are TGCGCCAGCAGCCAATACGATAGTCTGTCCACAGGGGTCGGCTACGAGCAGTACTTC. V usage is TRBV4-1 and J usage is TRBJ2-7; 7 bases line up with TRBD1. This CDR3 is 19 amino acids long. V trimming: 2 bases; J trimming: 3 bases; junction bases outside the gene matches: 19. CDR1 MGHRA and CDR2 YSYEKL come from the germline V gene.

This rearrangement joins TRBV7-3 to TRBJ1-1; D call uncertain. The CDR3 runs 13 residues. The germline gives CDR1 SGHTA, CDR2 FQGTGA. Trimming removed 4 bases from V and 5 bases from J, with 11 bases in between. The CDR3 loop reads CASSSGLSTEAFF. The CDR3 DNA reads TGTGCCAGCAGCTCGGGATTATCTACTGAAGCTTTCTTT.

This clone turned up a few times. The chain joins TRBV6-2 or TRBV6-3 to TRBJ2-3; 11 nucleotides agree with TRBD2. Germline loops: CDR1 MNHEY, CDR2 SVGEGT. The CDR3 has 16 residues. The V and J ends lost 2 bases and 6 bases, in that order; junction bases with no gene match: 7. In DNA form, the CDR3 reads TGTGCCAGCAGTTACACCTTAGCGGGGGGGCCGGATACGCAGTATTTT. Its protein product is CASSYTLAGGPDTQYF.

The gene calls are TRBV7-2 and TRBJ1-4; 8 bases line up with TRBD1. J lost 10 bases, V lost 5 bases, and 3 bases had no gene match. This CDR3 contains 12 residues. The germline V gene encodes CDR1 SGHTA and CDR2 FQGNSA. The CDR3 bases are TGTGCCAGCAGCGAACAGGGGGGAAAACTGTTTTTT. This sequence encodes CASSEQGGKLFF.

The V call is TRBV6-1, the J call TRBJ2-7; 9 bases fit TRBD1. This CDR3 has 17 amino acids. Looked up from germline, CDR1 is MNHNS and CDR2 is SASEGT. The V and J ends lost 4 bases and 0 bases, in that order; junction bases with no gene match: 10. The CDR3 DNA reads TGTGCCAGCAGTGCGACCTTGGACAGGGGATACTCCTACGAGCAGTACTTC. Translation: CASSATLDRGYSYEQYF.